This is a list of T cell receptor beta chains from one sample in a study of blood T cell repertoires in COVID-19. Clones were read by immunoSEQ multiplex PCR, and TCRdb kept only the in-frame ones, dropping some. Altogether roughly 190,000 clones are present, 80% to 85% being singletons, with the ten largest covering over 2%. The sequencing input was peripheral blood. The source of these receptors is a human donor with acute or convalescent COVID-19. The donor label of this sample is uncertain. CDR3s include the opening cysteine and the closing phenylalanine or tryptophan. Fields, in order: D gene, J gene, V gene, clone size, CDR3 DNA, CDR3 protein. D genes are given only for firm matches. Only some rows state a clone size, as once, few, many or a class for expanded clones.

-	TRBJ1-1	TRBV5-4	-	TGTGCCAGCAGCTTTACAGGAACTGAAGCTTTCTTT	CASSFTGTEAFF
-	TRBJ2-1	TRBV19	-	TGTGCCAGTAGTTCCCGGACGGGGATCTGGGATGAGCAGTTCTTC	CASSSRTGIWDEQFF
TRBD1	TRBJ1-5	TRBV12-3/TRBV12-4	-	TGTGCCAGCAGAGGACAGGGAGGCCAGCCCCAGCATTTT	CASRGQGGQPQHF
TRBD1	TRBJ1-1	TRBV28	-	TGTGCCAGCAGTCGCACTTGGGACAGGGGCACTGAAGCTTTCTTT	CASSRTWDRGTEAFF
TRBD1	TRBJ2-5	TRBV15	-	TGTGCCACCAGCAGCCGGGACAGCGGCACGGAGACCCAGTACTTC	CATSSRDSGTETQYF
TRBD1	TRBJ2-1	TRBV6-1	-	TGTGCCAGCAGTGAAGAGGAATATGGGACAGGGGACAATGAGCAGTTCTTC	CASSEEEYGTGDNEQFF
-	TRBJ1-3	TRBV7-2	once	TGTGCCAGCAGCTTAGCCCCGAGCCCTCCAGGCTTCGGGGGTGGAAACACCATATATTTT	CASSLAPSPPGFGGGNTIYF
TRBD2	TRBJ2-2	TRBV5-1	once	TGCGCCAGCAGTGGTAGGGGCAGCGGGAGGCTCACCGGGGAGCTGTTTTTT	CASSGRGSGRLTGELFF
-	TRBJ1-1	TRBV20-1	-	TGCAGTGCTAGTCAGGGGACGGACACTGAAGCTTTCTTT	CSASQGTDTEAFF
TRBD2	TRBJ2-1	TRBV11-3	-	TGTGCCAGCAGCTTAAGGACTAGCCCCTACAATGAGCAGTTCTTC	CASSLRTSPYNEQFF
TRBD1	TRBJ1-2	TRBV3-1/TRBV3-2	-	TGTGCCAGCAGCCCTTGGACAGGGGTCGGCTACACCTTC	CASSPWTGVGYTF
TRBD2	TRBJ2-7	TRBV19	-	TGTGCCAGTAGTCTTCCGGGGGGGGAGCACTACGAGCAGTACTTC	CASSLPGGEHYEQYF
TRBD2	TRBJ2-7	TRBV9	-	TGTGCCAGCAGCGTAAGGGCTAGCGGGAACTACGAGCAGTACTTC	CASSVRASGNYEQYF
-	TRBJ2-3	TRBV11-3	-	TGTGCCAGCAGCTTAGATGTTTCCAATACGCAGTATTTT	CASSLDVSNTQYF
TRBD1	TRBJ2-7	TRBV3-1/TRBV3-2	-	TGTGCCAGCAGCCAAGGGACAGGGGCCCTCCCGGGGTACGAGCAGTACTTC	CASSQGTGALPGYEQYF
-	TRBJ1-1	TRBV11-2	few	TGTGCCAGCAGCTTAGTGACAGTCGAATCTGAAGCTTTCTTT	CASSLVTVESEAFF
TRBD2	TRBJ2-2	TRBV5-1	-	TGCGCCAGCAGCTTGGGGCACGGGACTAGGCCCGGGGAGCTGTTTTTT	CASSLGHGTRPGELFF
-	TRBJ1-2	TRBV6-5	-	TGTGCCAGCATTTTCGGACAAGGCTATGGCTACACCTTC	CASIFGQGYGYTF
-	TRBJ2-1	TRBV28	-	TGTGCCAGCAGTTTAGCGGGATTATCCTACAATGAGCAGTTCTTC	CASSLAGLSYNEQFF
-	TRBJ1-4	TRBV7-2	-	TGTGCCAGCAGCTCCCTTAAGGAGGGCCGTGGAAAACTGTTTTTT	CASSSLKEGRGKLFF
TRBD2	TRBJ2-3	TRBV19	-	TGTGCCAGTAGAGGGAGGGCTGATACGCAGTATTTT	CASRGRADTQYF
-	TRBJ1-3	TRBV6-5	once	TGTGCCAGCAGTTACTCGAAACAGGGTGGAAACACCATATATTTT	CASSYSKQGGNTIYF
TRBD2	TRBJ2-2	TRBV5-1	-	TGCGCCAGCAGCTTGGTCGGACTAGCGCATAGTTTTACCACCGGGGAGCTGTTTTTT	CASSLVGLAHSFTTGELFF
-	TRBJ1-1	TRBV12-3/TRBV12-4	-	TGTGCCAGCAGTTTAGGGCAACCAGAAGCTTTCTTT	CASSLGQPEAFF
TRBD1	TRBJ1-5	TRBV30	-	TGTGCCTGGAGTGTGGGGACAGGGGGACTCTATAGCAATCAGCCCCAGCATTTT	CAWSVGTGGLYSNQPQHF
-	TRBJ2-1	TRBV29-1	-	TGCAGCATAGACAATGAGCAGTTCTTC	CSIDNEQFF
TRBD2	TRBJ2-3	TRBV29-1	-	TGCAGCGCCGGGGGGGGCGGGGCACCAGATACGCAGTATTTT	CSAGGGGAPDTQYF
TRBD1	TRBJ2-7	TRBV30	once	TGTGCCTGGAGTGTAGGGGGCCAGTCCTACGAGCAGTACTTC	CAWSVGGQSYEQYF
-	TRBJ2-5	TRBV6-5	-	TGTGCCAGCGGTAGAGGGAGGGAGACCCAGTACTTC	CASGRGRETQYF
TRBD1	TRBJ1-3	TRBV7-9	-	TGTGCCAGCACTCCAAAGGGACAGGTCTCTGGAAACACCATATATTTT	CASTPKGQVSGNTIYF
TRBD1	TRBJ1-2	TRBV30	-	TGTGCCTGGATTGGCCGGGACAGGGGGCTCTATGGCTACACCTTC	CAWIGRDRGLYGYTF
TRBD2	TRBJ2-1	TRBV12-3/TRBV12-4	-	TGTGCCAGCATTTCCTCCTCCGCGGGGGGCCAGTTCTTC	CASISSSAGGQFF
TRBD2	TRBJ2-1	TRBV5-6	-	TGTGCCAGCAGCTTGGTACGGCGGGGGGGCCCAGATGAGCAGTTCTTC	CASSLVRRGGPDEQFF
TRBD2	TRBJ2-3	TRBV10-3	-	TGTGCCATCAGTGCTAGCGGGACTAGCACAGATACGCAGTATTTT	CAISASGTSTDTQYF
TRBD1	TRBJ1-2	TRBV2	-	TGTGCCAGCAGTGGGACAGGTCCCGCGAGGGATGGCTACACCTTC	CASSGTGPARDGYTF
-	TRBJ1-1	TRBV27	once	TGTGCCAGCAGTTTAAGATCCCCCCGGGACACTGAAGCTTTCTTT	CASSLRSPRDTEAFF
TRBD2	TRBJ2-6	TRBV5-6	-	TGTGCCAGCAGCTTAGGGGTAGCGGGCTTTTCCTCTGGGGCCAACGTCCTGACTTTC	CASSLGVAGFSSGANVLTF
-	TRBJ1-2	TRBV6-5	-	TGTGCCAGCAGTTATGGGGAGATGAGGGGCTACACCTTC	CASSYGEMRGYTF
-	TRBJ2-2	TRBV19	-	TGTGCCAGTAGTATAGGGAGAGGCCATACGAACACCGGGGAGCTGTTTTTT	CASSIGRGHTNTGELFF
-	TRBJ1-2	TRBV27	few	TGTGCCAGCAGTCCCTGGGGCGGAGCTAACTATGGCTACACCTTC	CASSPWGGANYGYTF
TRBD1	TRBJ1-5	TRBV6-1	-	TGTGCCAGCAGTGAAATTCTGACAGGGGTCAGCAATCAGCCCCAGCATTTT	CASSEILTGVSNQPQHF
-	TRBJ1-3	TRBV30	-	TGTGCCTGGAGTGTTGGAGGCGCGGGAAACACCATATATTTT	CAWSVGGAGNTIYF
TRBD1	TRBJ1-1	TRBV7-6	-	TGTGCCAGCAGCTTACAGGGGGCGGCAACGGTGACTGAAGCTTTCTTT	CASSLQGAATVTEAFF
-	TRBJ2-7	TRBV18	-	TGTGCCAGCTCACCCGGCGGCAGGGACATCGAGCAGTACTTC	CASSPGGRDIEQYF
-	TRBJ1-1	TRBV2	-	TGTGCCAGCACCCAAACAGAGAACACTGAAGCTTTCTTT	CASTQTENTEAFF
TRBD2	TRBJ2-7	TRBV14	-	TGTGCCAGCAGCCGGGAGGGGACTAGCCCGCGCGAGCAGTACTTC	CASSREGTSPREQYF
TRBD2	TRBJ2-7	TRBV7-2	-	TGTGCCAGCAGCTCGCAGCGGGGCCCCTCCTACGAGCAGTACTTC	CASSSQRGPSYEQYF
-	TRBJ2-7	TRBV11-2	-	TGTGCCAGCAGCTCCCTACAGGGTCTCCCCCAGTACTTC	CASSSLQGLPQYF
TRBD1	TRBJ1-2	TRBV7-3	-	TGTGCCAGCAGCTTAACTGGGACAGTCCAGAGGGGCTACACCTTC	CASSLTGTVQRGYTF
-	TRBJ2-1	TRBV6-6	-	TGTGCCAGCAGTTATTCAAGGGGGGGTGAGCAGTTCTTC	CASSYSRGGEQFF
TRBD1	TRBJ2-1	TRBV7-3	once	TGTGCCAGCAGCTTAGGCCCCAGGGGGAAGCAGTTCTTC	CASSLGPRGKQFF
TRBD1	TRBJ2-2	TRBV10-3	-	TGTGCCATCAGAGTCGGGACAGGGAACACCGGGGAGCTGTTTTTT	CAIRVGTGNTGELFF